This T cell receptor beta chain was recorded in a study of beta chain features in type 1 diabetes (dated by TCRdb to about 2018). At the level of the whole study: Patients and healthy donors did not differ in mean age, gender distribution, total cell number or subset yield. Naive and central memory subsets were obtained from all 28 donors, but regulatory and stem cell-like memory subsets were isolated from only 8 patients and about eight healthy donors. The study compared TCRB repertoires of sorted circulating CD4+ T cell subsets between recently diagnosed type 1 diabetes patients and matched healthy donors. Across all samples, approximately 100 million sorted cells were examined, and cell number per subset correlated strongly with RNA yield.

CDR1 and CDR2, per the germline V gene, are SQVTM and ANQGSEA. CDR3 length: 12 amino acids, cysteine to phenylalanine. The entry retains the CDR3 DNA only, 36 bases that are in frame from base 1. At the junction V is shortened by 6 bases and J by 4 bases, with 7 bases in between. The entire isolated RNA was reverse transcribed using the High Capacity cDNA Reverse Transcription Kit, and thus expressed TCRB transcripts were sequenced. Naive, central memory and regulatory T cell samples underwent deep immunoSEQ sequencing, averaging roughly 3.5 million total reads per sample. After sorted cells were lysed in RLT buffer, RNA was extracted with DNase-treated RNeasy Micro or Mini kits, with the choice depending on cell number. To prevent cross-contamination, each cell subset was processed individually, whereas patient and healthy donor samples were processed jointly. Using the immunoSEQ multiplex PCR, TCRB sequences were amplified from cDNA into 87-bp fragments spanning the CDR3 region. Sequencing of the amplicons was performed on the Illumina HiSeq platform. As for the original processing: Synthetic template baselines were used to correct PCR bias computationally, reads within Hamming distance 2 were collapsed, and singletons that could not be merged were discarded. Reads were aligned against IMGT to assign V, D and J genes, CDR3 length and insertions or deletions at six rearrangement sites. Within each subset, clonotype counts were normalized to sorted cell number, after which true diversity and Gini coefficients were computed with the tcR R package. The overlap coefficient, calculated on TCRB nucleotide sequences, was used to measure repertoire sharing. Out-of-frame TCRB sequences from naive cells were analyzed to stand in for the pre-selection repertoire. TCRdb took over this immuneACCESS table, retaining in-frame rearrangements with V and J assigned. Such tables are incomplete; in checked studies, under half of the missing clones stem from an unresolved V gene, and the remainder is unexplained. D and trimming come from the DNA, and the V and J calls and clone size come from that table. This sample comprises about 470,000 clones, 30% of them detected only once. About 0.06% of the sample is in the top ten clones.

From each donor, a single peripheral blood sample of around 120 mL on average was drawn into heparinised tubes. A BD FACSAria II was used to sort naive, central memory, regulatory and stem cell-like memory CD4+ T cells with a panel that included CD45RO, CCR7, CD25, CD127, CD95 and CD27. All sorted populations exceeded 95% purity. Right away, PBMCs were isolated by Lymphoprep density gradient centrifugation and were stained directly, with no culture step. So that batch effects would be minimized, each experiment stained and sorted samples in pairs, pairing one healthy donor with one patient. In this sample, this clone turned up a few times. Its antigen target is currently unknown. Per-nucleotide qualities are absent, and no much larger clonotype sits a single base away. The sample contains more than one DNA sequence encoding this CDR3. General study outcomes and caveats: Only small numbers of individuals were included in the HLA sub-analyses, which left unresolved whether HLA type had any influence on TCRB rearrangement. Shorter templates might be favored by PCR, yet because patient and control samples were amplified and corrected together, any such skew would affect both groups equally. The naive, central memory and regulatory TCRB repertoires appeared to resemble one another more closely among patients than among healthy donors. Because cDNA was sequenced instead of genomic DNA, highly expressing activated cells could be over-represented, though the groups showed no difference in activation or CD3 levels. At VDJ recombination sites, type 1 diabetes patients had fewer insertions and more deleted nucleotides, which implies abnormalities in thymic rearrangement. In all four CD4+ subsets, TCRB CDR3 length was moderately but significantly shorter in type 1 diabetes patients.

The chain links TRBV29-1 with TRBJ2-6, with no confident D gene call. This receptor was taken from a young man in good health. The sequenced sample consisted of naive CD4+ T cells from blood. Interpreted using the paper, the cell subset or site label stands for: true naive CD4+ T cells. CDR3 loop: CSVLSGANVLTF. The sequenced DNA is TGCAGCGTACTCTCAGGGGCCAACGTCCTGACTTTC.